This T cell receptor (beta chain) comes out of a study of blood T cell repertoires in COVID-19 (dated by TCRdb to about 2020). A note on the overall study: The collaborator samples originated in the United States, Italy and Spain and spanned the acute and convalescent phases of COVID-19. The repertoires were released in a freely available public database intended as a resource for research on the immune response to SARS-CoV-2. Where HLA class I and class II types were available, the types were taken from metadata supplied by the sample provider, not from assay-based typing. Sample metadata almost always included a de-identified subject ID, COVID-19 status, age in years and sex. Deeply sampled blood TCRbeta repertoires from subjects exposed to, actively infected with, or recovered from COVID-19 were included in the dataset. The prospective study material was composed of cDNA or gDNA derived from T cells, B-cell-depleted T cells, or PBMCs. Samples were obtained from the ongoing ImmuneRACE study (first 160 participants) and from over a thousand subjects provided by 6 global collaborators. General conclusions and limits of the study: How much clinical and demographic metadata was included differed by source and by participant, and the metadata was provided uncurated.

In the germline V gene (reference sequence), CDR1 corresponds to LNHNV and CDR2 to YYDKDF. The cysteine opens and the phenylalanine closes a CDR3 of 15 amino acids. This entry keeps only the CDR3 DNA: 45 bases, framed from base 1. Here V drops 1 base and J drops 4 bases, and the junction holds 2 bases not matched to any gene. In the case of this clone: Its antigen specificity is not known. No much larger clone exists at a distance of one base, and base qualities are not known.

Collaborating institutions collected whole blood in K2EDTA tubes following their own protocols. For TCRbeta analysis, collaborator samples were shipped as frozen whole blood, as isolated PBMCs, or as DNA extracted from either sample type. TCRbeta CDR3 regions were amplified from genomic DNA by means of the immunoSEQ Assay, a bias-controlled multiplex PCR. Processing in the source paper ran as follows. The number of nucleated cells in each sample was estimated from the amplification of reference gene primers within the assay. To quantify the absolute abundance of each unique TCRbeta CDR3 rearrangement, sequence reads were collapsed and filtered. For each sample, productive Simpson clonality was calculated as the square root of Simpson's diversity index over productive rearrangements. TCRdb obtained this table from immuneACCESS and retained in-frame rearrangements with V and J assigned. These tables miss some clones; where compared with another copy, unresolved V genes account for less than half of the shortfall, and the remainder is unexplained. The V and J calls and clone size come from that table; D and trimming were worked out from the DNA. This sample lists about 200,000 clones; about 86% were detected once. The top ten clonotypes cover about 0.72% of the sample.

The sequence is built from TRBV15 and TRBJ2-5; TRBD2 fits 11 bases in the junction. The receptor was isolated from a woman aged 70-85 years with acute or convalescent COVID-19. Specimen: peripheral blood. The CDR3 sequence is CATSRALAGAETQYF. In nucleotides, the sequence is TGTGCCACCAGCAGAGCACTAGCGGGAGCAGAGACCCAGTACTTC.